The TCR beta chain described here comes from a study of T cells expressing NK-cell markers. At the level of the study: Sorted CD3+CD56-NKG2C+, CD3+CD56+NKG2C+ and CD3+CD56+NKG2C- T cells supplied the TCR beta repertoires.

The CDR3 has 18 amino acids. Per germline, CDR1 MDHEN and CDR2 SYDVKM. For each CDR3 protein, TCRdb gives one entry from its re-call of the 5' RACE reads, without DNA. Here the sample table reports fewer than 16,000 distinct CDR3 sequences. The V call is TRBV28, the J call TRBJ2-5; TCRdb's D gene call, TRBD1, goes unchecked for lack of DNA. Input material: blood T cells: a sorted CD56 or NKG2C T cell subset, CD4+ or CD8+ T cells, or bulk PBMC T cells (not recorded which). This clonotype originated in a man aged 18 to 69 in good health. This CDR3 is CASSFPGTFRQGAETQYF.